These T cell receptor beta chains were read from a single sample in a study of T cell responses to AZD1222 COVID-19 vaccine. Clones were sequenced by immunoSEQ multiplex PCR, and TCRdb holds only the in-frame ones, with some missing. The sample contains approximately 200,000 clones, roughly 94% of which appear only once. The specimen was peripheral blood, collected 28 days after the second dose of the MenACWY control vaccine. Receptor source: an adult who received the MenACWY meningococcal vaccine as a control. CDR3s include the opening cysteine and the closing phenylalanine or tryptophan. A D gene is named only where the DNA matches it firmly. A row's size may be missing; if present it is once, few, many or a size class.

CDR3: CASSPPDSSYEQYF
DNA: TGTGCCAGCAGCCCCCCCGACAGCTCCTACGAGCAGTACTTC
D: -
V: TRBV5-5
J: TRBJ2-7
size: -

CDR3: CASSLSGSHSYNEQFF
DNA: TGTGCCAGCTCCTTGTCGGGCAGCCACTCCTACAATGAGCAGTTCTTC
D: -
V: TRBV18
J: TRBJ2-1
size: -

CDR3: CASSPRPSGQGFLEPQHF
DNA: TGTGCCAGCAGCCCTAGACCCTCAGGACAGGGATTTTTAGAGCCCCAGCATTTT
D: TRBD1
V: TRBV7-8
J: TRBJ1-5
size: -

CDR3: CSVEDRGGTNEKLFF
DNA: TGCAGCGTTGAAGATCGTGGGGGAACGAATGAAAAACTGTTTTTT
D: -
V: TRBV29-1
J: TRBJ1-4
size: -

CDR3: CASSPQRQPRPLHF
DNA: TGTGCCAGCTCACCTCAGAGACAGCCTCGGCCCCTCCACTTT
D: -
V: TRBV18
J: TRBJ1-6
size: -

CDR3: CASTLDRDSPLHF
DNA: TGTGCCAGCACTCTGGACAGGGATTCACCCCTCCACTTT
D: TRBD1
V: TRBV6-5
J: TRBJ1-6
size: -

CDR3: CASSPRTGATEAFF
DNA: TGTGCCAGCAGCCCCCGGACAGGGGCCACTGAAGCTTTCTTT
D: TRBD1
V: TRBV7-3
J: TRBJ1-1
size: -

CDR3: CASSTLGSSPLHF
DNA: TGTGCCAGCAGCACACTGGGGAGTTCACCCCTCCACTTT
D: -
V: TRBV2
J: TRBJ1-6
size: -

CDR3: CASSLQGAYEQYF
DNA: TGCGCCAGCAGCTTGCAGGGGGCCTACGAGCAGTACTTC
D: TRBD1
V: TRBV5-1
J: TRBJ2-7
size: -

CDR3: CASSYGGTSVGYEQYF
DNA: TGTGCCAGCAGTTACGGAGGGACTAGCGTGGGCTACGAGCAGTACTTC
D: TRBD2
V: TRBV6-5
J: TRBJ2-7
size: -

CDR3: CASSDVDHGELFF
DNA: TGTGCCAGCAGCGATGTGGACCACGGGGAGCTGTTTTTT
D: -
V: TRBV9
J: TRBJ2-2
size: -

CDR3: CASSYTYSGGNEQFF
DNA: TGTGCCAGCAGTTACACGTACTCAGGGGGGAATGAGCAGTTCTTC
D: -
V: TRBV6-2/TRBV6-3
J: TRBJ2-1
size: -

CDR3: CASSPGPMVHEQYF
DNA: TGTGCCAGCAGTCCCGGCCCAATGGTCCACGAGCAGTACTTC
D: -
V: TRBV27
J: TRBJ2-7
size: once

CDR3: CASSTGQFQETQYF
DNA: TGCGCCAGCAGCACGGGACAATTCCAAGAGACCCAGTACTTC
D: -
V: TRBV5-1
J: TRBJ2-5
size: -

CDR3: CASSQDIRTGEYF
DNA: TGTGCCAGCAGCCAAGATATTAGGACGGGGGAGTACTTC
D: -
V: TRBV3-1/TRBV3-2
J: TRBJ2-7
size: -

CDR3: CASSFGTGGNQPQHF
DNA: TGTGCCAGCAGTTTTGGAACAGGGGGCAATCAGCCCCAGCATTTT
D: TRBD1
V: TRBV28
J: TRBJ1-5
size: -

CDR3: CASSRSGETQYF
DNA: TGTGCCAGCAGTAGGTCAGGGGAGACCCAGTACTTC
D: -
V: TRBV28
J: TRBJ2-5
size: -

CDR3: CASSSSTGEGSYEQYF
DNA: TGTGCCAGCAGCTCTTCAACAGGAGAGGGCTCCTACGAGCAGTACTTC
D: -
V: TRBV9
J: TRBJ2-7
size: -

CDR3: CASSNRLNQPQHF
DNA: TGTGCCAGTAGTAACAGGCTTAATCAGCCCCAGCATTTT
D: -
V: TRBV19
J: TRBJ1-5
size: -

CDR3: CASSPGTGENQPQHF
DNA: TGTGCCAGTAGTCCCGGGACAGGGGAAAATCAGCCCCAGCATTTT
D: TRBD1
V: TRBV19
J: TRBJ1-5
size: -

CDR3: CAISEQGSNQPQHF
DNA: TGTGCCATCAGTGAACAGGGATCTAATCAGCCCCAGCATTTT
D: -
V: TRBV10-3
J: TRBJ1-5
size: -

CDR3: CASNSGQNYGYTF
DNA: TGTGCCAGCAATTCGGGACAAAACTATGGCTACACCTTC
D: -
V: TRBV12-3/TRBV12-4
J: TRBJ1-2
size: -

CDR3: CASSERAWGDREQYF
DNA: TGTGCCAGCAGTGAGAGGGCGTGGGGGGATCGCGAGCAGTACTTC
D: -
V: TRBV6-1
J: TRBJ2-7
size: -

CDR3: CASSRSGGSNQPQHF
DNA: TGTGCCAGCAGCCGTTCGGGGGGAAGCAATCAGCCCCAGCATTTT
D: -
V: TRBV5-5
J: TRBJ1-5
size: -

CDR3: CASSPGKGYGYTF
DNA: TGTGCCAGCAGCCCGGGGAAGGGCTATGGCTACACCTTC
D: -
V: TRBV7-8
J: TRBJ1-2
size: -

CDR3: CASFPSGQNQPQHF
DNA: TGTGCCAGTTTCCCAAGCGGACAGAATCAGCCCCAGCATTTT
D: -
V: TRBV6-5
J: TRBJ1-5
size: -

CDR3: CASSLQGQPQHF
DNA: TGTGCCAGTAGTTTACAGGGACAGCCCCAGCATTTT
D: -
V: TRBV19
J: TRBJ1-5
size: -

CDR3: CASSPDRANTGELFF
DNA: TGTGCCAGTAGTCCGGACAGAGCGAACACCGGGGAGCTGTTTTTT
D: -
V: TRBV19
J: TRBJ2-2
size: -

CDR3: CASSQGWMGGGQETQYF
DNA: TGTGCCAGCAGCCAGGGGTGGATGGGCGGGGGGCAAGAGACCCAGTACTTC
D: TRBD2
V: TRBV3-1/TRBV3-2
J: TRBJ2-5
size: -

CDR3: CASSYRDRSYNEQFF
DNA: TGTGCCAGCAGCTACAGAGATAGGAGCTACAATGAGCAGTTCTTC
D: -
V: TRBV7-2
J: TRBJ2-1
size: -

CDR3: CASSHTEQGFSYEQYF
DNA: TGTGCCAGCAGCCATACAGAACAGGGGTTCTCCTACGAGCAGTACTTC
D: TRBD1
V: TRBV28
J: TRBJ2-7
size: -

CDR3: CASSDPGLAGDEQYF
DNA: TGTGCCAGCAGCGATCCGGGACTAGCGGGAGACGAGCAGTACTTC
D: TRBD2
V: TRBV7-9
J: TRBJ2-7
size: once

CDR3: CASSVDPGPPNYGYTF
DNA: TGTGCCAGCAGCGTAGACCCAGGGCCCCCTAACTATGGCTACACCTTC
D: -
V: TRBV9
J: TRBJ1-2
size: once

CDR3: CASSTRPPRGNTEAFF
DNA: TGTGCCAGCAGCACCCGTCCTCCGAGGGGGAACACTGAAGCTTTCTTT
D: -
V: TRBV7-9
J: TRBJ1-1
size: -

CDR3: CASSGGTGRSDQETQYF
DNA: TGCGCCAGCAGCGGCGGGACAGGGAGGAGTGACCAAGAGACCCAGTACTTC
D: TRBD1
V: TRBV5-1
J: TRBJ2-5
size: -

CDR3: CASRTGALVAKNIQYF
DNA: TGTGCCAGCAGAACCGGGGCCCTAGTAGCCAAAAACATTCAGTACTTC
D: -
V: TRBV28
J: TRBJ2-4
size: -

CDR3: CASSRSGASSYEQYF
DNA: TGTGCCAGCAGCCGAAGCGGGGCGAGCTCCTACGAGCAGTACTTC
D: TRBD2
V: TRBV5-5
J: TRBJ2-7
size: -

CDR3: CASSQTDRGLGQPQHF
DNA: TGTGCCAGCAGCCAGACGGACAGGGGGTTGGGTCAGCCCCAGCATTTT
D: TRBD1
V: TRBV7-3
J: TRBJ1-5
size: -

CDR3: CASSLAGFTEAFF
DNA: TGTGCCAGCAGCTTAGCAGGTTTCACTGAAGCTTTCTTT
D: -
V: TRBV7-2
J: TRBJ1-1
size: -

CDR3: CAWSPAHNEQFF
DNA: TGTGCCTGGAGTCCTGCCCACAATGAGCAGTTCTTC
D: -
V: TRBV30
J: TRBJ2-1
size: -

CDR3: CASSGGGLVTDTQYF
DNA: TGCGCCAGCAGCGGCGGGGGGCTCGTAACAGATACGCAGTATTTT
D: TRBD2
V: TRBV4-3
J: TRBJ2-3
size: -